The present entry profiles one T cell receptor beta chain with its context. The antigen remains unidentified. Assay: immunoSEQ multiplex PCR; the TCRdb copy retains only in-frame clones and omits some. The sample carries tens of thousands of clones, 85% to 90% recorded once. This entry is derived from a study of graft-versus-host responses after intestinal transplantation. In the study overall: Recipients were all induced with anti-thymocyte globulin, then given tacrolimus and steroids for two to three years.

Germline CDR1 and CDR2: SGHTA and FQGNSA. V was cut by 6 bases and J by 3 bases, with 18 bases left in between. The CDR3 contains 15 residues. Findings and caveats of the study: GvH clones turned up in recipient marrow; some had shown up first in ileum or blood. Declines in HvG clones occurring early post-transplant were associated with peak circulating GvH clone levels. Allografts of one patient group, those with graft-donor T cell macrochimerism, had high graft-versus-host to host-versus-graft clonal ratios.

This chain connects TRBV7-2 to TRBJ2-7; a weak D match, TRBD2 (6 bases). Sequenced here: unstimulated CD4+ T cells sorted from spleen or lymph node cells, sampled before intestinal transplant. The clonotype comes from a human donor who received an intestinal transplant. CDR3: CASRLGRGVSYEQYF. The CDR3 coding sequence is TGTGCCAGCAGGCTGGGCCGCGGGGTAAGCTACGAGCAGTACTTC.